This TCR beta chain was obtained from a study of metastatic and nonmetastatic thyroid tumors. Study context: Both malignant and benign thyroid patients supplied peripheral blood and tumor or nodule tissue samples, across which the repertoires of these patients were then compared.

TCRdb ran MiXCR on the PCR reads. The table lists fewer than 10,000 clones, roughly 31% of them singletons, with roughly 16% in the top ten. All patients were treatment-naive before thyroid surgery. The CDR3 sequence is 16 residues long. V gave up 5 bases and J gave up 3 bases, with 14 bases separating them. Per the germline V gene, CDR1 is SGHAT and CDR2 is FQDESV (reference sequence). The sequence came from a female donor with papillary thyroid cancer or a benign thyroid nodule (not recorded which). Some clones in this sample may be carry-over from other donors' samples. Sample: adjacent normal tissue. The chain recombines TRBV11-1 with TRBJ2-6; D possibly corresponds to TRBD2 (6 bases). For the CDR3, the DNA is TGTGCCAGCAGCCAGAGCGGGCAGGGTGGGGCCAACGTCCTGACTTTC. Protein sequence: CASSQSGQGGANVLTF.